Below, 14 T cell receptor beta chains from the same sample are listed, as sequenced in a study of blood T cell repertoires in COVID-19. Libraries were prepared by immunoSEQ multiplex PCR; TCRdb keeps only in-frame clonotypes and omits some of them. The sample lists more than 65,000 clones; 80% to 90% were seen once. Sequencing was carried out using peripheral blood. The receptors were sampled from a woman aged 45 to 65 with acute or convalescent COVID-19.

The V call is TRBV14, the J call TRBJ2-5; 10 positions agree with TRBD2. The V segment lost 5 bases and the J segment 14 bases; nucleotides outside the gene matches: 17. Germline CDR1 is SGHDN and CDR2 is FVKESK. The CDR3 is 15 amino acids. This chain's CDR3 is CASSSSWGSGRTKYF. CDR3 bases: TGTGCCAGCAGCTCGTCCTGGGGTAGCGGGAGGACTAAATACTTC.

V usage is TRBV7-3 and J usage is TRBJ2-3; 7 bases are a match to TRBD1. This CDR3 region has 14 residues. Germline loops: CDR1 SGHTA, CDR2 FQGTGA. With 5 bases clipped from V and 2 bases from J, the junction kept 4 bases outside the gene matches. CDR3 sequence (DNA): TGTGCCAGCAGCCCGGGACAGCCCACAGATACGCAGTATTTT. Translation gives CASSPGQPTDTQYF.

The chain employs TRBV5-6 and TRBJ1-2; 8 bases line up with TRBD1. From germline, CDR1 is SGHDT and CDR2 YYEEEE. The V gene end was trimmed by 4 bases and the J gene end by 7 bases; junction bases not matched to a gene: 3. The CDR3 is 12 amino acids. This CDR3 reads CASSPGQGGYTF. The CDR3 DNA reads as TGTGCCAGCAGCCCAGGACAGGGTGGCTACACCTTC.

The chain has TRBV4-2 and TRBJ2-1, with 12 bases that match TRBD2. Trimming took 0 bases from V and 6 from J; bases not matched to a gene: 3. Germline CDR1 and CDR2: LGHNA and YNFKEQ. This CDR3 contains 16 residues. The CDR3 bases are TGTGCCAGCAGCCAAGATTCTAGCGGGAGGGCCAATGAGCAGTTCTTC. Its protein product is CASSQDSSGRANEQFF.

The chain is built from TRBV9 and TRBJ2-2, with 7 bases identical to TRBD1. This CDR3 comprises 15 residues. Germline CDR1 reads SGDLS; CDR2 reads YYNGEE. The V segment lost 3 bases and the J segment 4 bases; nucleotides outside the gene matches: 6. The CDR3 reads CASSATQGRTGELFF. Here the CDR3 DNA reads TGTGCCAGCAGCGCTACACAGGGGCGCACCGGGGAGCTGTTTTTT.

Written as DNA, the CDR3 is TGTGCCAGCAGTTACTCGGGGAGGAAAGGGGAAAAACTGTTTTTT. The encoded protein is CASSYSGRKGEKLFF. The chain joins TRBV6-2 or TRBV6-3 to TRBJ1-4; no definite D call. This CDR3 is 15 amino acids long. Trimming removed 0 bases from V and 8 bases from J, with 13 bases in between. CDR1 and CDR2 from the germline V gene are MNHEY and SVGEGT.

The chain employs TRBV7-2 and TRBJ2-2, with D possibly matching TRBD2 (6 bases). Trimming took off 1 base at V and 4 bases at J, with 7 bases between the two ends. Germline V CDR1 and CDR2: SGHTA, FQGNSA. The CDR3 loop spans 14 amino acids. The CDR3 bases are TGTGCCAGCAGCTTAGATAGCGGCACCGGGGAGCTGTTTTTT. Encoded protein: CASSLDSGTGELFF. The entire variable domain, with the rest obtained from reference TRBV7-2 and TRBJ2-2, is as follows: GAGVSQSPSNKVTEKGKDVELRCDPISGHTALYWYRQSLGQGLEFLIYFQGNSAPDKSGLPSDRFSAERTGGSVSTLTIQRTQQEDSAVYLCASSLDSGTGELFFGEGSRLTVL.

The chain combines TRBV7-8 with TRBJ2-2; 10 nucleotides match TRBD2. With V trimmed by 2 bases and J by 7 bases, 19 bases remained unmatched. Germline V gene sequence: CDR1 SGHVS, CDR2 FQNEAQ. CDR3 size: 20 residues. This CDR3 is CASSLRPPTSGVKRSGELFF. In DNA, the CDR3 is TGTGCCAGCAGCTTACGGCCCCCTACTAGCGGGGTTAAACGCAGCGGGGAGCTGTTTTTT.

This chain links TRBV30 with TRBJ2-6; D is perhaps TRBD1 (5 bases). The germline V gene encodes CDR1 GTSNPN and CDR2 SVGIG (reference sequence). V shed 5 bases and J shed 12 bases, with 8 bases lying between them. The CDR3 spans 10 residues. The chain's CDR3 is CAWGAGVLTF. The CDR3, as DNA: TGTGCCTGGGGGGCCGGCGTCCTGACTTTC. The variable domain in full, with the rest retrieved from reference TRBV30 and TRBJ2-6, is SQTIHQWPATLVQPVGSPLSLECTVEGTSNPNLYWYRQAAGRGLQLLFYSVGIGQISSEVPQNLSASRPQDRQFILSSKKLLLSDSGFYLCAWGAGVLTFGAGSRLTVL.

The rearrangement joins TRBV3-1 (or the pseudogene TRBV3-2) to TRBJ2-2; a weak D match, TRBD1 (6 bases). The CDR3 is 18 residues long. V was trimmed by 0 bases and J by 1 base, leaving 15 bases between them. CDR1 is LGHDT and CDR2 is YNNKEL in the germline V gene (reference sequence). CDR3 in amino acids: CASSQDESGQENTGELFF. CDR3 nucleotide sequence: TGTGCCAGCAGCCAAGATGAGTCGGGACAAGAGAACACCGGGGAGCTGTTTTTT.

J is TRBJ2-7 and V is TRBV2, with 7 bases aligning to TRBD1. Germline-derived CDR1 and CDR2 are SNHLY and FYNNEI. There are 13 residues in the CDR3. Losses at the gene ends were 7 bases for V and 0 bases for J; bases not matched to a gene: 3. The CDR3 DNA sequence: TGTGCCAGCACACAGGGGAGCTCCTACGAGCAGTACTTC. It is translated as CASTQGSSYEQYF.

The rearrangement links TRBV6-6 to TRBJ2-7; TRBD2 aligns across 7 bases. CDR3 length: 16 amino acids. J was trimmed by 0 bases and V by 0 bases; bases with no gene match: 5. Per germline, CDR1 MNHNY and CDR2 SVGAGI (reference sequence). DNA for the CDR3: TGTGCCAGCAGTTACTCTATGCCGGGGGGCTCCTACGAGCAGTACTTC. Protein product: CASSYSMPGGSYEQYF.

The chain joins TRBV6-2 or TRBV6-3 to TRBJ2-2, with TRBD2 matching over 8 bases. CDR1 and CDR2 (germline): MNHEY, SVGEGT. CDR3 length: 16 residues. J gave up 5 bases and V 5 bases, and 10 bases lay outside the gene matches. The CDR3 nucleotides are TGTGCCAGCAGTCTCATCGGAGGGACTAGTACCGGGGAGCTGTTTTTT. It codes for CASSLIGGTSTGELFF.

V gene TRBV14 combines with J gene TRBJ2-7, with D unclear. The germline V gene encodes CDR1 SGHDN and CDR2 FVKESK. Trimming cost V 4 bases and J 6 bases, with 16 bases left between them. This CDR3 region has 14 residues. CDR3 sequence: CASSLFLSGGEQYF. The CDR3 nucleotides are TGTGCCAGCAGCCTCTTCCTGTCAGGTGGCGAGCAGTACTTC.